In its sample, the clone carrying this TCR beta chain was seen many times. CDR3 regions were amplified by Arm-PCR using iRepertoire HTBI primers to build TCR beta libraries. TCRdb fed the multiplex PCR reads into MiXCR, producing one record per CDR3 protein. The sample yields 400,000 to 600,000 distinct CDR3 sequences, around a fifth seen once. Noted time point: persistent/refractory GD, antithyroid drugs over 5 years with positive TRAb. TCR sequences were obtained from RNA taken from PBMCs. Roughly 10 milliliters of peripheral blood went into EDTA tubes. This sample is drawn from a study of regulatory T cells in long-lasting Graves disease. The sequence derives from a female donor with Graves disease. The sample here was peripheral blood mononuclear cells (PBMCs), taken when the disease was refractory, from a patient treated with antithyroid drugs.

CDR3 loop: CASRTPRGRTNEKLFF. As DNA, the CDR3 is TGTGCCAGCAGGACCCCCAGGGGGAGAACTAATGAAAAACTGTTTTTT. The rearrangement uses TRBV2 and TRBJ1-4, with TRBD1 matching over 7 bases. The CDR3 extends over 16 amino acids. The germline V gene encodes CDR1 SNHLY and CDR2 FYNNEI. V lost 6 bases to trimming and J lost 1 base; unmatched junction nucleotides: 8.